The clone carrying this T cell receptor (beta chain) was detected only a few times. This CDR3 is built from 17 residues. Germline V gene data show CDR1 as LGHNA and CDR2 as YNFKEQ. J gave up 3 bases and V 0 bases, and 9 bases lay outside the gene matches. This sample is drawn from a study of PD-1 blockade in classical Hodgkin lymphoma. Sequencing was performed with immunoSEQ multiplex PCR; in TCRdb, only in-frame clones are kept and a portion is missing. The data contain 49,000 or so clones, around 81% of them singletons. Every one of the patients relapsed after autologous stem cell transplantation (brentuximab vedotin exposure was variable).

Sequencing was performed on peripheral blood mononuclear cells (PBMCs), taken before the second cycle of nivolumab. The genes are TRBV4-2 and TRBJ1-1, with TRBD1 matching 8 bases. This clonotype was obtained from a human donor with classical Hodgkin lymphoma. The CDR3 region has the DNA TGTGCCAGCAGCCAAGAGGCCCACCAGGGGGCGGACACTGAAGCTTTCTTT. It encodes CASSQEAHQGADTEAFF.